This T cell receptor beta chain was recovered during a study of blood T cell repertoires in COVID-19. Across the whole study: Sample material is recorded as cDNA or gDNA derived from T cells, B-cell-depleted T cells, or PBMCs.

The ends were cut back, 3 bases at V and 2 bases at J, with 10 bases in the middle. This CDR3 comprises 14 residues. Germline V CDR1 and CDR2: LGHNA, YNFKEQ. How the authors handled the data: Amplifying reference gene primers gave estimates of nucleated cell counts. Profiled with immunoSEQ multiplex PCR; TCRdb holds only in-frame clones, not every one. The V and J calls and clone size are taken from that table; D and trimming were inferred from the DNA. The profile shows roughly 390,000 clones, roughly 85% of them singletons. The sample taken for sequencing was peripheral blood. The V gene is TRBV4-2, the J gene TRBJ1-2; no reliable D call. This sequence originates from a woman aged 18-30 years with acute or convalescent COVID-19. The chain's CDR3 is CASSQGDRNYGYTF. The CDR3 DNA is TGTGCCAGCAGCCAGGGAGACCGGAACTATGGCTACACCTTC.